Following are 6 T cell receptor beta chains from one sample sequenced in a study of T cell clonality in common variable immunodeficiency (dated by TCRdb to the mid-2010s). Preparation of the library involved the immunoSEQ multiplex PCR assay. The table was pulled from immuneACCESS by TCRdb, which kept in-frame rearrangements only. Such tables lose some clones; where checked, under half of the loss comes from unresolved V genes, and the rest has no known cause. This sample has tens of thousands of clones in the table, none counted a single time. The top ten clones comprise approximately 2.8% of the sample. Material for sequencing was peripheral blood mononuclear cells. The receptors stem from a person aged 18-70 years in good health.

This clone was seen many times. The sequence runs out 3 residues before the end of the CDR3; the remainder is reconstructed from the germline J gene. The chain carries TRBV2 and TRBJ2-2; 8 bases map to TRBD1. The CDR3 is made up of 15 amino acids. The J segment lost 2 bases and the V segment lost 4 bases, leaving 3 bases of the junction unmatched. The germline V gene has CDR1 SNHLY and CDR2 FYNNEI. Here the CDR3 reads CASSGQGANTGELFF. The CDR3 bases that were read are TGTGCCAGCAGTGGGCAGGGGGCTAACACCGGGGAG.

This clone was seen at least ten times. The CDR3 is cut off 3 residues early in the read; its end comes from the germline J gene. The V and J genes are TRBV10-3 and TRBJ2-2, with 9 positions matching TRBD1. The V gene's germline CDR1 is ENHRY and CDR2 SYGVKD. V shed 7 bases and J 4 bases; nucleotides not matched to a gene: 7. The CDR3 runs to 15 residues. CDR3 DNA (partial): TGTGCCATCATGGGGGACAGGGAGGGCACCGGGGAG. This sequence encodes CAIMGDREGTGE. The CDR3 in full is CAIMGDREGTGELFF.

The CDR3 here is CASSPEQGARGQYF. The DNA read from the CDR3 is TGCGCCAGCAGCCCAGAACAGGGGGCGCGAGGT. V gene TRBV5-1 combines with J gene TRBJ2-4; 9 positions match TRBD1. The read comes to an end 3 residues before the CDR3 does, leaving the germline J gene to fill in the end. The length of the CDR3 is 14 residues. Per the germline V gene, CDR1 is SGHRS and CDR2 is YFSETQ.

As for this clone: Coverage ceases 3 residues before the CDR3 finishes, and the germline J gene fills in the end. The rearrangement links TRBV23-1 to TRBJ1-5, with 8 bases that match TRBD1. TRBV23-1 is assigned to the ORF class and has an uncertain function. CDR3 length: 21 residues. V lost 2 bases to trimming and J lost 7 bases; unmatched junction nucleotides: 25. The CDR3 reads CASSQLNAPGQESEGRQPQHF. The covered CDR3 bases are TGCGCCAGCAGTCAACTCAATGCCCCGGGACAGGAATCCGAGGGGAGACAGCCC.

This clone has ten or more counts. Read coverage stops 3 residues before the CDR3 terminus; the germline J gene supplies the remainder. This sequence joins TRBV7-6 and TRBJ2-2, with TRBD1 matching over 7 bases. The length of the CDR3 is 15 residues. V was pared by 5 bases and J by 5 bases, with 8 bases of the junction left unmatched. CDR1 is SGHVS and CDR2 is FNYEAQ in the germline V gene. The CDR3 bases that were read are TGTGCCAGCAGCCCGGGGACAGCGGCTACCGGGGAG. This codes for CASSPGTAATGE. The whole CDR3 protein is CASSPGTAATGELFF.

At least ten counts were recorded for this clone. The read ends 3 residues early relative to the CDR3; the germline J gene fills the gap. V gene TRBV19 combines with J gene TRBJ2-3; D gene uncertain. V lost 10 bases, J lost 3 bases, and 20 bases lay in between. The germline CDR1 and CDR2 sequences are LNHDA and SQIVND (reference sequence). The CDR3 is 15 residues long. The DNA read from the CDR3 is TGTGCCACCCAAGACTCCTATTTTCCTACAGATACG. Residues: CATQDSYFPTDT. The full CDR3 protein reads CATQDSYFPTDTQYF.